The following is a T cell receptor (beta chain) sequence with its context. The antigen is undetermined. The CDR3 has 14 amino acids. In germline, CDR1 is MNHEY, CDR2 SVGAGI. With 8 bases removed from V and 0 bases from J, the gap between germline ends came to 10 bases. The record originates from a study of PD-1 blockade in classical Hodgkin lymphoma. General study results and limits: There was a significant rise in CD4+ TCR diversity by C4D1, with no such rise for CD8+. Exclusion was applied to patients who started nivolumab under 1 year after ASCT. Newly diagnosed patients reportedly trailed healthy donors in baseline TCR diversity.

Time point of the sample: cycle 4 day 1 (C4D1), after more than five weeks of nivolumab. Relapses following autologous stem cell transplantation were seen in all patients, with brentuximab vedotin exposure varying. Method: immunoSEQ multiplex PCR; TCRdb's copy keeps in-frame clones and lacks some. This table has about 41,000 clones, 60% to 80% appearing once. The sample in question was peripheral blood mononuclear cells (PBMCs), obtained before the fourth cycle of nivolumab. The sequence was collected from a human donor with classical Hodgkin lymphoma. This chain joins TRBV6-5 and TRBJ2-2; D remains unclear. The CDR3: CASFDTANTGELFF. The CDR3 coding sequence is TGTGCCAGCTTTGACACCGCGAACACCGGGGAGCTGTTTTTT.